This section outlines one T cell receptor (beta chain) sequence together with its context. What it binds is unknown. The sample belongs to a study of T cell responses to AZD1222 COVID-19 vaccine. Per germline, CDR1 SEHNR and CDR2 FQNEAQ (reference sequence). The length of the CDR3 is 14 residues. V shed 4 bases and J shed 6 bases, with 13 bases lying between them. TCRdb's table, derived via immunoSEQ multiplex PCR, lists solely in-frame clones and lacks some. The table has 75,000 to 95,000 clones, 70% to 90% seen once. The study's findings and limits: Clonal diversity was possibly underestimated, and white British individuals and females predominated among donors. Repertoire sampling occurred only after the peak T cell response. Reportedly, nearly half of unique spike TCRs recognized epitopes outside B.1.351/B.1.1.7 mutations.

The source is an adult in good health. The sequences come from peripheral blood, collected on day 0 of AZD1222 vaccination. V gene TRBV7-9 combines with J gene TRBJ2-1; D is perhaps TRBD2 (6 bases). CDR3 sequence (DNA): TGTGCCAGCAGCTGGGGACTCAAAACCAATGAGCAGTTCTTC. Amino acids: CASSWGLKTNEQFF.